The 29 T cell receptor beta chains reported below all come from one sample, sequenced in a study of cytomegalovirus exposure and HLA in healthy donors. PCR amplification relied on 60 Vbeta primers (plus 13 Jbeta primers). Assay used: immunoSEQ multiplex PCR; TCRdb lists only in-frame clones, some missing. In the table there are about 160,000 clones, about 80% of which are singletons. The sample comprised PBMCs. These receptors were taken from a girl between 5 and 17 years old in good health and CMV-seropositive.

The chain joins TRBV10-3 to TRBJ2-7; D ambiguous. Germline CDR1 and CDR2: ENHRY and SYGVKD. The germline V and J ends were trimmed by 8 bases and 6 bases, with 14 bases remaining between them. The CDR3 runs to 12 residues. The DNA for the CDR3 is TGTGCCATCGGCGGCAGTACCCCCGAGCAGTACTTC. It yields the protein CAIGGSTPEQYF.

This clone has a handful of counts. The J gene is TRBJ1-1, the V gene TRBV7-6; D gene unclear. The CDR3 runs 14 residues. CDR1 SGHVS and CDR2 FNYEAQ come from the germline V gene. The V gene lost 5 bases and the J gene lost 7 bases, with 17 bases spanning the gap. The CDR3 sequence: CASSPPAMTGEAFF. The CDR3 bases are TGTGCCAGCAGCCCCCCTGCAATGACGGGTGAAGCTTTCTTT.

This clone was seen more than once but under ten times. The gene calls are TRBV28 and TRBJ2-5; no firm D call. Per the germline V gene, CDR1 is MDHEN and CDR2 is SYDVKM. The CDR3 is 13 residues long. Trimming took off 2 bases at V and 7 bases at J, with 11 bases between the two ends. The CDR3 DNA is TGTGCCAGCAGTTTAAACCGGGTGCGGACCCAGTACTTC. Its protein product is CASSLNRVRTQYF. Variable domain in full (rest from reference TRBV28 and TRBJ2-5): DVKVTQSSRYLVKRTGEKVFLECVQDMDHENMFWYRQDPGLGLRLIYFSYDVKMKEKGDIPEGYSVSREKKERFSLILESASTNQTSMYLCASSLNRVRTQYFGPGTRLLVL.

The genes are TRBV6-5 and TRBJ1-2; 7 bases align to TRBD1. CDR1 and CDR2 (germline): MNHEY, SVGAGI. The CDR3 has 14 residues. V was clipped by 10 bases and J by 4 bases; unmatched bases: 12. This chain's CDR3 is CATRLTHRGYGYTF. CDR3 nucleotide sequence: TGTGCCACCCGTCTCACCCACAGGGGCTATGGCTACACCTTC.

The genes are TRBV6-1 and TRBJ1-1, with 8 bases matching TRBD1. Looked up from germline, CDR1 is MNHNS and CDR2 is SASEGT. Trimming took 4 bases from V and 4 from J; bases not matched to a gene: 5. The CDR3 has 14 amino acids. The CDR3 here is CASSGTGMGTEAFF. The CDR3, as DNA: TGTGCCAGCAGTGGGACAGGGATGGGCACTGAAGCTTTCTTT.

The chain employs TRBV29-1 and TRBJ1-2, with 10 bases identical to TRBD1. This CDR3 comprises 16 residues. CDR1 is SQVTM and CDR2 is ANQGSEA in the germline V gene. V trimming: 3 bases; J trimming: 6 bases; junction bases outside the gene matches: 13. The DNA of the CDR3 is TGCAGCGTTGAGGGGTTTCCGGGACAGGGGTACAATGGCTACACCTTC. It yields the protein CSVEGFPGQGYNGYTF. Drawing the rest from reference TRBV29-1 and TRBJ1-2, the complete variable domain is SAVISQKPSRDICQRGTSLTIQCQVDSQVTMMFWYRQQPGQSLTLIATANQGSEATYESGFVIDKFPISRPNLTFSTLTVSNMSPEDSSIYLCSVEGFPGQGYNGYTFGSGTRLTVV.

CDR3 loop: CASSLLEGTDTQYF. CDR3 DNA: TGCGCCAGCAGCTTGTTGGAGGGCACAGATACGCAGTATTTT. The rearrangement uses TRBV5-1 and TRBJ2-3; weak D call: TRBD2 (5 bases). Germline CDR1 and CDR2: SGHRS and YFSETQ. V lost 1 base, J lost 1 base, and 7 bases lay in between. This CDR3 comprises 14 residues.

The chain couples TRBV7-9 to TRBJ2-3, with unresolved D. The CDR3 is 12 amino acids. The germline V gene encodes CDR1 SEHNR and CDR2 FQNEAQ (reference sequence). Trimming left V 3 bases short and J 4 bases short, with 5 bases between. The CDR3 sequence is CASSFQADTQYF. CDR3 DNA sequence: TGTGCCAGCAGCTTTCAGGCAGATACGCAGTATTTT.

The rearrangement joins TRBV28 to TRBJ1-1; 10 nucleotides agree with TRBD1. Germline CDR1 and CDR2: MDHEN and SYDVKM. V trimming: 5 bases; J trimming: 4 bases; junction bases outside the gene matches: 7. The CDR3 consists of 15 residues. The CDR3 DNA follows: TGTGCCAGCAGTCCCCAGGGACAGGGGAGCACTGAAGCTTTCTTT. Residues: CASSPQGQGSTEAFF.

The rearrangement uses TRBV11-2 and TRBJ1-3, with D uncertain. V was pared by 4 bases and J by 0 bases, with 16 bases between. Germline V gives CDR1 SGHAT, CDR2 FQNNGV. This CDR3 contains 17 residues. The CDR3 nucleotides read TGTGCCAGCAGCTCCCCCGGGGTGGAGAGCTCTGGAAACACCATATATTTT. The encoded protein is CASSSPGVESSGNTIYF.

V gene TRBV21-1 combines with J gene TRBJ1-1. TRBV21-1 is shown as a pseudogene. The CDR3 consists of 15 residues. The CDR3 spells CASSKARGGGTEAFF. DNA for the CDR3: TGTGCCAGCAGCAAAGCGCGAGGAGGAGGCACTGAAGCTTTCTTT.

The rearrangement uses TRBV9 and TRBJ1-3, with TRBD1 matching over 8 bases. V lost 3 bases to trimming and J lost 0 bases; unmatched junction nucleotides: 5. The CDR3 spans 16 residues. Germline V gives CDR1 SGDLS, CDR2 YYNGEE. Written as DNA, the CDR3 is TGTGCCAGCAGCGCCCGGACAGGGATCTCTGGAAACACCATATATTTT. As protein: CASSARTGISGNTIYF.

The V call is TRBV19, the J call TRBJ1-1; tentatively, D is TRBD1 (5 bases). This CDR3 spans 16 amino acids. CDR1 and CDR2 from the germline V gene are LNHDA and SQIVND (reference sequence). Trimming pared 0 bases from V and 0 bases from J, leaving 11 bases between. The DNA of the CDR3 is TGTGCCAGTAGTATAGACCCGGGGGAGATGAACACTGAAGCTTTCTTT. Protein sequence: CASSIDPGEMNTEAFF.

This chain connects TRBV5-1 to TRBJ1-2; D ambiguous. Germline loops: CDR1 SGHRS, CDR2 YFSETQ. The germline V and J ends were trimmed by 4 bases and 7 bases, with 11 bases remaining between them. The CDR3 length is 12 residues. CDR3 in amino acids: CASSGEIIGYTF. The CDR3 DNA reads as TGCGCCAGCAGCGGGGAGATCATTGGCTACACCTTC.

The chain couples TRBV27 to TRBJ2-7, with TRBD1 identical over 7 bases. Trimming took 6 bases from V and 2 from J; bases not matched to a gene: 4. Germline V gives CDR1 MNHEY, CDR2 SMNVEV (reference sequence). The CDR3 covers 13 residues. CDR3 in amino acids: CASRTTGAYEQYF. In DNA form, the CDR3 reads TGTGCCAGCAGGACCACAGGGGCCTACGAGCAGTACTTC.

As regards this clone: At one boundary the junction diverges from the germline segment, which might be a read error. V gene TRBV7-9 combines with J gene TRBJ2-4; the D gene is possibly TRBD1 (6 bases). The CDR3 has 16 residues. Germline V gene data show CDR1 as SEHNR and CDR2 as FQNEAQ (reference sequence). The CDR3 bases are TGTTCCAGCAGCTTAGAGGACAGAGTAGCCAAAAACATTCAGTACTTC. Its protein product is CSSSLEDRVAKNIQYF.

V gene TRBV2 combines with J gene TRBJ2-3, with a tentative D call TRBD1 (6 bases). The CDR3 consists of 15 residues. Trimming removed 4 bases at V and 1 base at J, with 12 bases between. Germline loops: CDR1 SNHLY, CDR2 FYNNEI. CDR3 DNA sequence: TGTGCCAGCAGTGGGGGCGAGGGGGGCACAGATACGCAGTATTTT. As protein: CASSGGEGGTDTQYF.

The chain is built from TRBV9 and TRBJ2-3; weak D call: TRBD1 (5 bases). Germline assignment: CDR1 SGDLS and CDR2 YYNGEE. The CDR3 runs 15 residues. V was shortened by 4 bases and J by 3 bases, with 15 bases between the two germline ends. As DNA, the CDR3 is TGTGCCAGCAGCCGTAGCTGGCAGGGAACAGATACGCAGTATTTT. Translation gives CASSRSWQGTDTQYF.

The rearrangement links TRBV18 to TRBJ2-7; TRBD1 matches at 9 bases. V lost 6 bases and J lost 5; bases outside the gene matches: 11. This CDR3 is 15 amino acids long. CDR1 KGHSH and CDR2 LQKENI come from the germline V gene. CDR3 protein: CASSGDRATSDEQYF. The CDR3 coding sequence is TGTGCCAGCTCGGGGGACAGGGCCACCTCGGACGAGCAGTACTTC.

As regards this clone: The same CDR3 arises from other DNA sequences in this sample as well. The CDR3 sequence: CASSFGSSYNEQFF. The CDR3 DNA sequence: TGCGCCAGCAGCTTCGGGAGCTCCTACAATGAGCAGTTCTTC. The chain carries TRBV5-1 and TRBJ2-1; perhaps TRBD2 as D (6 bases). With 2 bases removed from V and 0 bases from J, the gap between germline ends came to 6 bases. The CDR3 sequence is 14 residues long. The V gene's germline CDR1 is SGHRS and CDR2 YFSETQ.

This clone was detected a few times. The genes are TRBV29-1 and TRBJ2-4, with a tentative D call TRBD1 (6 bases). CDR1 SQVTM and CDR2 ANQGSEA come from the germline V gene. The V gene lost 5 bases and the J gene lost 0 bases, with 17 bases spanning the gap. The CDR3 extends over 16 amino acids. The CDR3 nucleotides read TGCAGCGTTACCAAAGCGGTCAGGGGAGCCAAAAACATTCAGTACTTC. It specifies CSVTKAVRGAKNIQYF.

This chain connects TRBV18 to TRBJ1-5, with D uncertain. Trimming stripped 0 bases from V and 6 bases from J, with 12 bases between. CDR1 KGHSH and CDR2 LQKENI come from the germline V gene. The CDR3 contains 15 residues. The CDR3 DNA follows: TGTGCCAGCTCACCACCGGAGGTTAGCGGTCAGCCCCAGCATTTT. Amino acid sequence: CASSPPEVSGQPQHF.

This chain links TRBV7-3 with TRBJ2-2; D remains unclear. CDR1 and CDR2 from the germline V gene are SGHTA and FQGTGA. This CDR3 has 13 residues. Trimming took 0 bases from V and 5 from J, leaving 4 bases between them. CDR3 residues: CASSLTLTGELFF. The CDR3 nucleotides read TGTGCCAGCAGCTTAACTTTAACCGGGGAGCTGTTTTTT.

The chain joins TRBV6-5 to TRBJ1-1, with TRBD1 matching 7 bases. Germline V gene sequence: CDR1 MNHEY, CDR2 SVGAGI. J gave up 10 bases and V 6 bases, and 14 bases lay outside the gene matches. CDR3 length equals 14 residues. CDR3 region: CASRLQGRGQSAFF. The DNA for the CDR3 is TGTGCCAGCAGGCTTCAGGGAAGGGGACAGTCAGCTTTCTTT.

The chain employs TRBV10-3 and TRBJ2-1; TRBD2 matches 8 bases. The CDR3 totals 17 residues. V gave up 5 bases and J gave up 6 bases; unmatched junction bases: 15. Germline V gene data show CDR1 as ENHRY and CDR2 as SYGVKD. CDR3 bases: TGTGCCATCAGTACCTATAAAGCGGGGGCTCGACCCAATGAGCAGTTCTTC. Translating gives CAISTYKAGARPNEQFF.

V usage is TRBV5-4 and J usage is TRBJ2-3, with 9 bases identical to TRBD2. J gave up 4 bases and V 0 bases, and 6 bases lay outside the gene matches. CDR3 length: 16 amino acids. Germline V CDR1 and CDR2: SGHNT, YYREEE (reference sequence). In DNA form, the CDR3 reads TGTGCCAGCAGCTTGGTCGGCGGGGGGGCAGCAGATACGCAGTATTTT. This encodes CASSLVGGGAADTQYF.

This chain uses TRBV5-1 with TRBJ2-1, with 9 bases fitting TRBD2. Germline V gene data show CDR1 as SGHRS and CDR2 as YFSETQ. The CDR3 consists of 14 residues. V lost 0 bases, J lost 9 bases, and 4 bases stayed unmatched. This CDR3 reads CASSLEASGIEQFF. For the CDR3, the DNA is TGCGCCAGCAGCTTGGAGGCTAGCGGGATTGAGCAGTTCTTC.

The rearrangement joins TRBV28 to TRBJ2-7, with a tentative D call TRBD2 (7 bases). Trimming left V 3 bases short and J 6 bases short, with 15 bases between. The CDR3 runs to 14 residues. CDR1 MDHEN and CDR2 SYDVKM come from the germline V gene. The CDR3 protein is CASSLAGAGSEQYF. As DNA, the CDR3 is TGTGCCAGCAGTTTGGCGGGGGCCGGCTCCGAGCAGTACTTC.

CDR3 region: CASSEVLGNNEQFF. DNA of the CDR3: TGCGCCAGCAGCGAGGTACTAGGAAACAATGAGCAGTTCTTC. The V gene is TRBV5-1, the J gene TRBJ2-1; a possible D gene is TRBD2 (5 bases). CDR3 length equals 14 residues. V lost 4 bases and J lost 5, with 13 bases in between. CDR1 and CDR2 (germline): SGHRS, YFSETQ.